Listed here are 19 T cell receptor beta chains from one sample, sequenced in a study of control samples from healthy donors and cancer patients. The method was immunoSEQ multiplex PCR; TCRdb's version includes in-frame clones alone and lacks a portion of them. Altogether about 150,000 clones are present, roughly 93% being singletons, with the ten largest covering approximately 2.5%. The sequenced material came from blood. Receptors were obtained from a man aged 50 to 60 in good health.

The V call is TRBV3-1 (or the pseudogene TRBV3-2), the J call TRBJ2-7; D not certain. The V end was cut by 6 bases, the J end by 3 bases, with 18 bases between. The CDR3 contains 15 residues. CDR1 is LGHDT and CDR2 is YNNKEL in the germline V gene (reference sequence). CDR3 nucleotides: TGTGCCAGCAGTCGGACCTCCCGCCTTCTCTACGAGCAGTACTTC. Translating it yields CASSRTSRLLYEQYF.

This clone occurred a few times. This chain connects TRBV5-4 to TRBJ2-7; D gene ambiguous. V dropped 4 bases and J dropped 3 bases, with 14 bases sitting between them. Germline V gene data show CDR1 as SGHNT and CDR2 as YYREEE (reference sequence). This CDR3 is built from 14 residues. The CDR3 sequence: CASSVTGLNYEQYF. CDR3 coding DNA: TGTGCCAGCAGCGTGACCGGGTTGAACTACGAGCAGTACTTC.

This chain links TRBV12-3 or TRBV12-4 with TRBJ1-5; no reliable D call. V lost 5 bases to trimming and J lost 3 bases, with 8 bases between them. The CDR3 consists of 13 residues. In DNA, the CDR3 is TGTGCCAGCAGTCGGACTGCCAATCAGCCCCAGCATTTT. Translating gives CASSRTANQPQHF.

This chain uses TRBV6-2 or TRBV6-3 with TRBJ1-1; no clear D gene. CDR1 MNHEY and CDR2 SVGEGT come from the germline V gene. This CDR3 spans 13 amino acids. V lost 6 bases to trimming and J lost 6 bases, with 14 bases between them. CDR3 bases: TGTGCCAGCAGCTCCCGGGCCTCGGCTGAAGCTTTCTTT. This encodes CASSSRASAEAFF.

V is TRBV28 and J is TRBJ2-7; 7 nucleotides align to TRBD1. Losses at the gene ends were 6 bases for V and 0 bases for J; bases not matched to a gene: 8. The CDR3 extends over 15 amino acids. CDR1 and CDR2 from the germline V gene are MDHEN and SYDVKM. CDR3 DNA sequence: TGTGCCAGCAGAAAAAGACAGGGTGGCTCCTACGAGCAGTACTTC. Its protein product is CASRKRQGGSYEQYF.

The genes are TRBV27 and TRBJ2-6; D may be TRBD1 or TRBD2 (5 bases each). This CDR3 comprises 13 residues. Looked up from germline, CDR1 is MNHEY and CDR2 is SMNVEV (reference sequence). For the CDR3, the DNA is TGTGGTGTGGGGGTAGTTGGGGCCAACGTCCTGACTTTC. Residues: CGVGVVGANVLTF.

A single count supports this clone. This chain links TRBV19 with TRBJ1-1; maybe TRBD1 (6 bases). The CDR3 is made up of 16 amino acids. Germline V gives CDR1 LNHDA, CDR2 SQIVND (reference sequence). V was trimmed by 1 base and J by 1 base, leaving 13 bases between them. Here the CDR3 DNA reads TGTGCCAGTAGTATAGCCCCGGGGACAAGGAACACTGAAGCTTTCTTT. Protein sequence: CASSIAPGTRNTEAFF.

The genes are TRBV11-2 and TRBJ1-1, with TRBD1 matching over 7 bases. Germline loops: CDR1 SGHAT, CDR2 FQNNGV. V shed 4 bases and J 5 bases; nucleotides not matched to a gene: 7. The CDR3 is 14 residues long. The CDR3 DNA reads as TGTGCCAGCAGCTCCAACAGGGGAGGTACTGAAGCTTTCTTT. Protein product: CASSSNRGGTEAFF.

The chain has TRBV5-4 and TRBJ2-5, with TRBD2 matching over 10 bases. The germline CDR1 and CDR2 sequences are SGHNT and YYREEE (reference sequence). This CDR3 contains 15 residues. The trim removed 0 bases at V and 5 bases at J, leaving 4 bases unmatched. DNA for the CDR3: TGTGCCAGCAGCTTGGGGCTAGCGGGAGTGGAGACCCAGTACTTC. This translates into CASSLGLAGVETQYF.

The genes are TRBV24-1 and TRBJ2-1; D unclear. The ends were cut back, 5 bases at V and 3 bases at J, with 7 bases in the middle. The germline CDR1 and CDR2 sequences are KGHDR and SFDVKD. The CDR3 contains 13 residues. The CDR3 coding sequence is TGTGCCACCAGTGCCCCACTCTACAATGAGCAGTTCTTC. Translation: CATSAPLYNEQFF.

V gene TRBV6-5 combines with J gene TRBJ1-2, with a tentative D call TRBD1 (5 bases). V was cut by 2 bases and J by 8 bases, with 12 bases left in between. Germline loops: CDR1 MNHEY, CDR2 SVGAGI. This CDR3 region has 13 residues. The CDR3 sequence is CASSYRGLEGYTF. The DNA for the CDR3 is TGTGCCAGCAGTTACAGGGGTTTAGAGGGCTACACCTTC.

V is TRBV20-1 and J is TRBJ2-3, with D perhaps TRBD2 (6 bases). Looked up from germline, CDR1 is DFQATT and CDR2 is SNEGSKA (reference sequence). Trimming stripped 3 bases from V and 4 bases from J, with 8 bases between. The CDR3 is 12 amino acids. As DNA, the CDR3 is TGCAGTGCTAGTCGCGGGGCAGATACGCAGTATTTT. Its protein is CSASRGADTQYF.

The V and J genes are TRBV19 and TRBJ2-6; perhaps TRBD2 as D (6 bases). Germline lookup yields CDR1 LNHDA and CDR2 SQIVND (reference sequence). The V and J ends lost 4 bases and 2 bases respectively, with 9 bases between them. The CDR3 length is 15 residues. This CDR3 is CASSRLGTGANVLTF. CDR3 bases: TGTGCCAGTAGTAGACTAGGGACTGGGGCCAACGTCCTGACTTTC.

The rearrangement joins TRBV5-1 to TRBJ2-1; D is unresolved. Germline V gene lookup returns CDR1 SGHRS and CDR2 YFSETQ. The V gene lost 0 bases and the J gene lost 0 bases, with 10 bases spanning the gap. This CDR3 has 16 residues. The CDR3 here is CASSLGARRSYNEQFF. CDR3 DNA sequence: TGCGCCAGCAGCTTGGGAGCGCGTCGCTCCTACAATGAGCAGTTCTTC. The entire variable domain, with the rest obtained from reference TRBV5-1 and TRBJ2-1, is as follows: KAGVTQTPRYLIKTRGQQVTLSCSPISGHRSVSWYQQTPGQGLQFLFEYFSETQRNKGNFPGRFSGRQFSNSRSEMNVSTLELGDSALYLCASSLGARRSYNEQFFGPGTRLTVL.

CDR3 in DNA: TGTGCCAGCAGCTCCGACAGGGTAGCTAATGAAAAACTGTTTTTT. This translates into CASSSDRVANEKLFF. The gene calls are TRBV11-2 and TRBJ1-4; TRBD1 agrees at 7 bases. The germline V gene encodes CDR1 SGHAT and CDR2 FQNNGV. CDR3 length equals 15 residues. Germline trimming cut 4 bases from V and 3 bases from J; bases unmatched to any gene: 5. Variable domain in full (rest from reference TRBV11-2 and TRBJ1-4): EAGVAQSPRYKIIEKRQSVAFWCNPISGHATLYWYQQILGQGPKLLIQFQNNGVVDDSQLPKDRFSAERLKGVDSTLKIQPAKLEDSAVYLCASSSDRVANEKLFFGSGTQLSVL.

The rearrangement links TRBV30 to TRBJ2-1; 10 bases agree with TRBD1. The CDR3 consists of 15 residues. The V segment lost 4 bases and the J segment 2 bases; nucleotides outside the gene matches: 5. Per the germline V gene, CDR1 is GTSNPN and CDR2 is SVGIG (reference sequence). This CDR3 is CAWNIGTGAYNEQFF. CDR3 in DNA: TGTGCCTGGAATATAGGGACAGGGGCCTACAATGAGCAGTTCTTC.

The chain combines TRBV29-1 with TRBJ2-4; TRBD2 agrees at 7 bases. The junction had 11 bases not matched to a gene; V was cut back by 2 bases and J by 7 bases. Germline V CDR1 and CDR2: SQVTM, ANQGSEA. The length of the CDR3 is 15 residues. CDR3 DNA sequence: TGCAGCGTTGAAATGGGGGGGACCCCTAGGAACATTCAGTACTTC. Protein: CSVEMGGTPRNIQYF.

The chain carries TRBV9 and TRBJ2-5; 11 bases are shared with TRBD2. V gave up 3 bases and J gave up 2 bases; unmatched junction bases: 9. Germline V gene sequence: CDR1 SGDLS, CDR2 YYNGEE. The CDR3 is 17 residues long. CDR3 in DNA: TGTGCCAGCAGCGACGGGACTAGCGGAGGGACACAAGAGACCCAGTACTTC. Translated: CASSDGTSGGTQETQYF. Variable domain in full (rest from reference TRBV9 and TRBJ2-5): DSGVTQTPKHLITATGQRVTLRCSPRSGDLSVYWYQQSLDQGLQFLIQYYNGEERAKGNILERFSAQQFPDLHSELNLSSLELGDSALYFCASSDGTSGGTQETQYFGPGTRLLVL.

CDR3 sequence (DNA): TGTGCCAGCAGTATGACTAGCGGGCTTGACAATGAGCAGTTCTTC. It codes for CASSMTSGLDNEQFF. V is TRBV27 and J is TRBJ2-1, with 10 bases matching TRBD2. In germline, CDR1 is MNHEY, CDR2 SMNVEV (reference sequence). The V and J ends lost 5 bases and 5 bases, in that order; junction bases with no gene match: 6. The CDR3 runs 15 residues.